Sequencing of this TCR beta chain was carried out in a study of OX40 agonist ivuxolimab in advanced cancers. General study findings and limits: Antigen specificity remained undetermined for the expanded peripheral T cells.

As for this clone: The antigen is undetermined.

On cycle 4 day 1 and cycle 7 day 1, as well as at baseline, blood was sampled. The V end lost 3 bases, the J end lost 6 bases, and 8 bases lay between the germline ends. Germline values: CDR1 MDHEN, CDR2 SYDVKM. The CDR3 covers 12 residues. Using immunoSEQ multiplex PCR, the repertoire was profiled, and TCRdb retains in-frame clones only, with some absent. The sample contains about 120,000 clones, roughly nine tenths of which appear only once. This receptor was obtained from an adult with an advanced solid tumor such as melanoma, head and neck, liver or kidney cancer. The genes are TRBV28 and TRBJ1-2; a possible D gene is TRBD1 (5 bases). Specimen: CD4+ or CD8+ T cells sorted from blood, collected in a trial of the OX40 agonist ivuxolimab. CDR3: CASSLRGDGYTF. The CDR3 DNA is TGTGCCAGCAGTTTGAGGGGCGATGGCTACACCTTC.